This TCR beta chain was observed in a study of Graves' ophthalmopathy and Graves' hyperthyroidism (dated 2018 in TCRdb). Looking at the study overall: Peripheral blood was collected before any treatment was given, at the time of initial diagnosis. For independent validation, a separate cohort was made up of some 19 hyperthyroidism patients plus 17 patients who later progressed from hyperthyroidism to ophthalmopathy. Following sample collection, hyperthyroidism patients were given methimazole at a starting dose of 30 mg daily, and ophthalmopathy patients were given high-dose intravenous methylprednisolone. For training and testing, the 110 or so patients in the discovery cohort were randomly divided in a 7:3 ratio. TCR beta repertoire signatures were used to distinguish Graves' ophthalmopathy from Graves' hyperthyroidism and to predict progression to ophthalmopathy. T-cell repertoires of thyroid tissue and blood were compared in six or seven hyperthyroidism patients. To explore V-J signatures that distinguish ophthalmopathy from hyperthyroidism, a discovery set of roughly 98 patients was enrolled, made up of approximately 45 with ophthalmopathy and 55 to 65 with stable hyperthyroidism. In total, some 130 blood samples were TCR-sequenced: roughly 45 ophthalmopathy, approximately 80 hyperthyroidism and some 17 hyperthyroidism-to-ophthalmopathy patients. General study outcomes and caveats: In validation, the model predicted ophthalmopathy progression with about 71% sensitivity and approximately 72% specificity; 12 predicted patients were CT-confirmed with GO in a median of 6.5 months. Ophthalmopathy was separated from stable hyperthyroidism by the 13-signature model with about 85% sensitivity and about 81% specificity in cross-validation and with 80%/75% in the test set. Sample size was not statistically predetermined, and group allocation was not concealed from the investigators. Among expanded thyroid clonotypes with frequency above 0.001, most also showed up in blood, which suggests that blood repertoires may reflect the thyroid immune response.

This clonotype has at least ten counts. It has no known antigen specificity. No qualities accompany the bases; no much larger clone lies one base away. Ophthalmopathy patients were characterized by moderately to severely active disease, a Clinical Activity Score of at least 3, a NOSPECS grade of at least 4, and a disease duration under 3 months. Patients with other autoimmune diseases, uncontrolled infections, pregnancy or lactation were excluded. Clinical symptoms, serum thyroxine, TRAb, thyroid ultrasound and orbital computed tomography formed the basis of the diagnosis. PBMCs were isolated from approximately 10 ml of fresh peripheral blood by Ficoll-Paque density gradient centrifugation. Total RNA was extracted using Trizol reagent, and RNA quality was checked on an Agilent 2100 Bioanalyzer. For repertoire sequencing, TCR beta CDR3 regions were amplified from RNA transcripts. HTBI primers and the Qiagen OneStep RT-PCR kit were used in a first-round RT-PCR, which was followed by a second-round multiplex PCR, size selection and purification. Libraries were sequenced paired-end with 100 bp reads on an Illumina HiSeq2000. The original pipeline was this. SOAPnuke was used to process the reads, removing any read that contained adapters or uncalled bases, had a mean Phred below 15, or lacked an exact match to the constant primer or identifier. High-quality paired reads were merged with COPE v1.2.5. Each unique nucleotide sequence was defined as a clonotype, and clonotypes were aligned to IMGT TRB V, D and J references with MiTCR v1.1. Analysis was restricted to V-J combinations with a frequency above 0.0001, which covered about 99% of repertoires. A TCR clonal expansion and chaos score per V-J combination was defined as the ratio of F50 clonal expansion to chaos observed in the TCRdist matrix. Welch's t-statistics and random forest were used to reduce the features to approximately 13 V-J combinations, which were then used as input to a naive Bayes classifier. Thyroid-blood repertoire similarity was quantified with the Morisita-Horn index. Through fastp at Q25 and MiXCR, TCRdb rebuilt clones from the public reads, retaining in-frame beta chains. Rows matching on CDR3 protein sequence are summarized as one entry with the most common DNA and genes. What appears here as the V and J calls and clone size reflects TCRdb's work, not the paper's. The sample has about 400,000 distinct CDR3 sequences on record, about 16% of them singletons. About 1.4% of the sample is in the top ten clones.

The CDR3 starts with the cysteine, ends with the phenylalanine, and has 15 residues. Only the CDR3 DNA is retained, 45 bases long and in frame from the first base. As encoded in the germline V gene (reference sequence), CDR1 is MNHEY while CDR2 is SMNVEV. V is trimmed back by 0 bases and J by 5 bases, and the junction contains 3 bases that no gene match accounts for. This TCR came from a woman aged 18-30 years with Graves' ophthalmopathy. Donor details come from another sample of the same person, matched by shared clones. The V and J segments used are TRBV27 and TRBJ2-5, and 10 junction bases match TRBD2. The sample was peripheral blood. Here the CDR3 is given as CASSLSTSGMETQYF. The DNA sequence reads TGTGCCAGCAGTTTATCCACTAGCGGGATGGAGACCCAGTACTTC.